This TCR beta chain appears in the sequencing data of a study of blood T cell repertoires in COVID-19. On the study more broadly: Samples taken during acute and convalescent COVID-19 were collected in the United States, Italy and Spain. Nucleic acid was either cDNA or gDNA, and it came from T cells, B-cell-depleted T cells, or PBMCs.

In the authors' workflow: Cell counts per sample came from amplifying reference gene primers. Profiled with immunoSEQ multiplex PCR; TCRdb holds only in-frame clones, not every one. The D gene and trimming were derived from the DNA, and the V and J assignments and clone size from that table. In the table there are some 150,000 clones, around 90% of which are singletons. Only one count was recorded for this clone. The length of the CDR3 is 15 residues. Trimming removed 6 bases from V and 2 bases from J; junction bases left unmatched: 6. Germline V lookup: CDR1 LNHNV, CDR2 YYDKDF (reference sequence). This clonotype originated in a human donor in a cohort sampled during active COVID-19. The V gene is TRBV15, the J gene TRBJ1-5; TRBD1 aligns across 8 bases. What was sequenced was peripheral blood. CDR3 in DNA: TGTGCCACCAGTCTAGACAGGGGTGGCAATCAGCCCCAGCATTTT. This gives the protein CATSLDRGGNQPQHF.